These 15 T cell receptor beta chains came from one sample sequenced in a study of control samples from healthy donors and cancer patients. This table comes from immunoSEQ multiplex PCR, and its TCRdb copy is limited to in-frame clones, with some not included. The table shows 79,000 or so clones, with 70% to 90% occurring only once. Specimen: PBMCs. These receptors originate from a woman in her fifties or sixties with colorectal cancer.

This sequence joins TRBV7-2 and TRBJ1-1; D might be TRBD1 (5 bases). V shed 8 bases and J shed 2 bases, with 15 bases lying between them. CDR1 is SGHTA, CDR2 FQGNSA, per germline. This CDR3 has 14 amino acids. The CDR3 loop is CASGAGRENTEAFF. DNA for the CDR3: TGTGCCAGCGGGGCGGGGAGGGAAAACACTGAAGCTTTCTTT. Looking up the rest from reference TRBV7-2 and TRBJ1-1 gives the full variable domain: GAGVSQSPSNKVTEKGKDVELRCDPISGHTALYWYRQSLGQGLEFLIYFQGNSAPDKSGLPSDRFSAERTGGSVSTLTIQRTQQEDSAVYLCASGAGRENTEAFFGQGTRLTVV.

V usage is TRBV30 and J usage is TRBJ2-7; TRBD1 agrees at 8 bases. CDR1 is GTSNPN and CDR2 is SVGIG in the germline V gene (reference sequence). The V segment lost 4 bases and the J segment 4 bases; nucleotides outside the gene matches: 0. There are 11 residues in the CDR3. CDR3 coding DNA: TGTGCCTGGAACAGGGGGTACGAGCAGTACGTC. Translated, it gives CAWNRGYEQYV.

The rearrangement links TRBV18 to TRBJ1-2; 7 bases agree with TRBD1. Germline loops: CDR1 KGHSH, CDR2 LQKENI. CDR3 size: 15 residues. V shed 3 bases and J 2 bases; nucleotides not matched to a gene: 6. The chain's CDR3 is CASSPQSGQNYGYTF. CDR3 bases: TGTGCCAGCTCACCCCAATCGGGACAGAACTATGGCTACACCTTC.

In its sample, this clone was seen once. This rearrangement joins TRBV18 to TRBJ1-5; D is possibly TRBD1 (5 bases). The V gene lost 6 bases and the J gene lost 6 bases, with 21 bases spanning the gap. The CDR3 has 16 residues. Germline V gene data show CDR1 as KGHSH and CDR2 as LQKENI. CDR3 amino acids: CASSRIAGGRGQPQHF. CDR3 nucleotide sequence: TGTGCCAGCTCTCGAATCGCGGGAGGGAGGGGTCAGCCCCAGCATTTT.

This rearrangement joins TRBV2 to TRBJ1-5, with 7 bases lining up with TRBD1. CDR3 length: 14 residues. Looked up from germline, CDR1 is SNHLY and CDR2 is FYNNEI. V gave up 4 bases and J gave up 3 bases; unmatched junction bases: 3. The CDR3 loop reads CASSGDSLNQPQHF. The CDR3, as DNA: TGTGCCAGCAGTGGGGACAGCCTCAATCAGCCCCAGCATTTT.

This clone was seen ten or more times. The V gene is TRBV27, the J gene TRBJ1-2; D is perhaps TRBD1 (5 bases). Germline values: CDR1 MNHEY, CDR2 SMNVEV (reference sequence). The CDR3 runs 12 residues. Between the trimmed V and J ends, which lost 7 bases and 7 bases, there was a span of 13 bases. The CDR3 bases are TGTGCCAGCATGGGGCAGGGCCTTGGCTACACCTTC. Amino acid sequence: CASMGQGLGYTF.

CDR3 DNA sequence: TGTGCCAGCAGCGGGCAGGGGGTCACAGAGACCCAGTACTTC. This codes for CASSGQGVTETQYF. The chain carries TRBV5-8 and TRBJ2-5, with 7 bases fitting TRBD1. The germline V gene has CDR1 SGHTS and CDR2 YDEGEE. The CDR3 extends over 14 amino acids. V shed 4 bases and J 4 bases; nucleotides not matched to a gene: 7. The whole variable domain, remainder taken from reference TRBV5-8 and TRBJ2-5, is EAGVTQSPTHLIKTRGQQATLRCSPISGHTSVYWYQQALGLGLQFLLWYDEGEERNRGNFPPRFSGRQFPNYSSELNVNALELEDSALYLCASSGQGVTETQYFGPGTRLLVL.

The J gene is TRBJ2-5, the V gene TRBV2; D uncertain. This CDR3 region has 12 residues. Germline CDR1 is SNHLY and CDR2 is FYNNEI. V gave up 4 bases and J gave up 3 bases, with 6 bases separating them. DNA of the CDR3: TGTGCCAGCAGTGTTGCGGAAGAGACCCAGTACTTC. Its protein is CASSVAEETQYF.

CDR3: CATEQGAGANVLTF. The CDR3 DNA sequence: TGTGCCACTGAGCAGGGAGCTGGGGCCAACGTCCTGACTTTC. The chain couples TRBV6-5 to TRBJ2-6; D possibly uses TRBD1 or TRBD2 (5 bases each). There are 14 residues in the CDR3. Trimming took off 10 bases at V and 2 bases at J, with 12 bases between the two ends. The germline V gene has CDR1 MNHEY and CDR2 SVGAGI.

The chain joins TRBV2 to TRBJ1-2, with no clear D. The V and J ends lost 1 base and 9 bases respectively, with 12 bases between them. This CDR3 contains 13 residues. CDR1 SNHLY and CDR2 FYNNEI come from the germline V gene. CDR3 nucleotides: TGTGCCAGCAGTGAAGACGTAGGGATGAGCTACACCTTC. Translated, it gives CASSEDVGMSYTF.

In this sample, this clone turned up once. V and J are TRBV7-8 and TRBJ2-2; D unresolved. With 2 bases removed from V and 6 bases from J, the gap between germline ends came to 10 bases. CDR3 length: 14 residues. Germline assignment: CDR1 SGHVS and CDR2 FQNEAQ. The CDR3 DNA reads TGTGCCAGCAGCTTACCCCGGTTATCCGGGGAGCTGTTTTTT. Protein product: CASSLPRLSGELFF.

J is TRBJ2-5 and V is TRBV7-2, with D maybe TRBD2 (5 bases). CDR3 length: 16 amino acids. The V and J ends lost 3 bases and 5 bases respectively, with 19 bases between them. Germline assignment: CDR1 SGHTA and CDR2 FQGNSA. The CDR3 sequence: CASSFGSRTVSETQYF. CDR3 DNA: TGTGCCAGCAGCTTTGGGAGTAGGACGGTCAGTGAGACCCAGTACTTC.

This clone was counted only a few times. This chain uses TRBV10-3 with TRBJ1-2, with D perhaps TRBD1 (5 bases). V was pared by 2 bases and J by 4 bases, with 14 bases between. Germline CDR1 reads ENHRY; CDR2 reads SYGVKD. CDR3 length: 15 amino acids. The chain's CDR3 is CAISEGPRQSYGYTF. The CDR3 nucleotides are TGTGCCATCAGTGAGGGACCCAGACAGAGCTATGGCTACACCTTC.

This sequence joins TRBV6-6 and TRBJ2-3; the D gene is possibly TRBD2 (5 bases). The V gene lost 3 bases and the J gene lost 4 bases, with 11 bases spanning the gap. This CDR3 region has 14 residues. Germline V CDR1 and CDR2: MNHNY, SVGAGI (reference sequence). CDR3 region: CASSYRGLPDTQYF. The DNA of the CDR3 is TGTGCCAGCAGTTATCGAGGACTCCCAGATACGCAGTATTTT.

The rearrangement links TRBV5-4 to TRBJ1-2; D uncertain. The CDR3 length is 14 residues. Germline V gene lookup returns CDR1 SGHNT and CDR2 YYREEE (reference sequence). Trimming pared 0 bases from V and 5 bases from J, leaving 11 bases between. CDR3 coding DNA: TGTGCCAGCAGCTTGGGAGGAGGTCCATATGGCTACACCTTC. Translating it yields CASSLGGGPYGYTF.